These 20 T cell receptor beta chains were sequenced from one sample in a study of cytomegalovirus exposure and HLA in healthy donors. TCRdb keeps only in-frame clones here, not all; method: immunoSEQ multiplex PCR. This sample has 150,000 to 200,000 clones; about 96% occur once, and the top ten carry approximately 0.97%. Material: PBMCs. The receptors derive from a young woman in good health and CMV-seronegative.

The chain carries TRBV25-1 and TRBJ1-2; TRBD1 is a possible D gene (5 bases). V was trimmed by 8 bases and J by 4 bases, leaving 17 bases between them. The germline V gene has CDR1 MGHDK and CDR2 SYGVNS. CDR3 size: 14 residues. The CDR3 protein is CASGGTGTSYGYTF. The CDR3 bases are TGTGCCAGCGGGGGGACGGGTACATCCTATGGCTACACCTTC.

This clone was detected only once. The gene calls are TRBV6-1 and TRBJ1-5; D remains ambiguous. Trimming stripped 7 bases from V and 7 bases from J, with 17 bases between. This CDR3 has 14 amino acids. The germline V gene has CDR1 MNHNS and CDR2 SASEGT. The CDR3 protein is CASKVQSTWQPQHF. The CDR3 coding sequence is TGTGCCAGCAAGGTACAGAGTACGTGGCAGCCCCAGCATTTT.

The chain recombines TRBV5-1 with TRBJ2-2, with D hard to call. This CDR3 contains 15 residues. Trimming shortened V by 4 bases and J by 1 base, and 11 bases separated the two germline ends. Germline lookup yields CDR1 SGHRS and CDR2 YFSETQ. The DNA for the CDR3 is TGCGCCAGCAGCATGAGGTCCCAGAACACCGGGGAGCTGTTTTTT. Its protein is CASSMRSQNTGELFF.

The chain is built from TRBV5-6 and TRBJ2-7; 10 bases agree with TRBD1. The germline CDR1 and CDR2 sequences are SGHDT and YYEEEE. The CDR3 has 15 residues. The V gene end was trimmed by 1 base and the J gene end by 5 bases; junction bases not matched to a gene: 6. CDR3 residues: CASSLSGTGVHEQYF. The CDR3 DNA is TGTGCCAGCAGCTTGTCCGGGACAGGGGTTCACGAGCAGTACTTC.

The chain has TRBV7-3 and TRBJ1-5; D is possibly TRBD1 (5 bases). Between the trimmed V and J ends, which lost 2 bases and 7 bases, there was a span of 9 bases. Germline CDR1 is SGHTA and CDR2 is FQGTGA. This CDR3 is built from 13 residues. The DNA of the CDR3 is TGTGCCAGCAGCTTAGGGGCAGACCAGCCCCAGCATTTT. Translating it yields CASSLGADQPQHF.

The chain is built from TRBV7-3 and TRBJ1-1; possibly TRBD1 for D (5 bases). V was pared by 2 bases and J by 3 bases, with 7 bases between. CDR1 is SGHTA and CDR2 is FQGTGA in the germline V gene. CDR3 length equals 13 residues. The CDR3 bases are TGTGCCAGCAGCTTAGGGGGGGACACTGAAGCTTTCTTT. It translates to CASSLGGDTEAFF.

In DNA, the CDR3 is TGTGCCAGCAGCTTAGGTACAGCTCGGAGCACAGATACGCAGTATTTT. Translating gives CASSLGTARSTDTQYF. The chain has TRBV7-6 and TRBJ2-3; D is uncertain. The CDR3 consists of 16 residues. Germline CDR1 SGHVS, CDR2 FNYEAQ. V dropped 1 base and J dropped 0 bases, with 11 bases sitting between them.

The chain combines TRBV6-6 with TRBJ1-2; the D gene is possibly TRBD1 (6 bases). V dropped 5 bases and J dropped 7 bases, with 14 bases sitting between them. Germline V lookup: CDR1 MNHNY, CDR2 SVGAGI (reference sequence). There are 13 residues in the CDR3. Here the CDR3 DNA reads TGTGCCAGCAGTCCCACAGGGCCCACTGGCTACACCTTC. It specifies CASSPTGPTGYTF.

The chain carries TRBV7-8 and TRBJ2-7; perhaps TRBD1 as D (6 bases). Trimming pared 1 base from V and 6 bases from J, leaving 10 bases between. The CDR3 is 13 residues long. The germline V gene encodes CDR1 SGHVS and CDR2 FQNEAQ. The DNA of the CDR3 is TGTGCCAGCAGCTTAGTAGGGGGACGCGAGCAGTACTTC. Amino acids: CASSLVGGREQYF.

In its sample, this clone was seen a few times. The chain recombines TRBV27 with TRBJ2-3; 7 bases are shared with TRBD1. Germline V gene data show CDR1 as MNHEY and CDR2 as SMNVEV (reference sequence). This CDR3 spans 13 amino acids. Germline trimming cut 10 bases from V and 6 bases from J; bases unmatched to any gene: 10. The CDR3 bases are TGTGCCACCTCGGACAGGTTACTGGATACGCAGTATTTT. This codes for CATSDRLLDTQYF.

V gene TRBV25-1 combines with J gene TRBJ2-2, with 9 nucleotides matching TRBD1. CDR1 is MGHDK and CDR2 is SYGVNS in the germline V gene. This CDR3 is 16 amino acids long. Trimming cost V 1 base and J 3 bases; bases outside gene matches: 3. The CDR3: CASSESDRGDTGELFF. The CDR3, as DNA: TGTGCCAGCAGTGAATCCGACAGGGGGGACACCGGGGAGCTGTTTTTT.

V usage is TRBV4-3 and J usage is TRBJ2-5; 12 bases line up with TRBD2. V lost 0 bases to trimming and J lost 5 bases; unmatched junction nucleotides: 13. CDR1 is LGHNA and CDR2 is YSLEER in the germline V gene. The CDR3 is made up of 19 amino acids. The CDR3 coding sequence is TGCGCCAGCAGCCAAGATCGACTAGCGGGGGCAGGGGTGTGGGAGACCCAGTACTTC. It encodes CASSQDRLAGAGVWETQYF.

The chain recombines TRBV9 with TRBJ2-3, with D possibly being TRBD2 (7 bases). CDR3 length: 14 amino acids. The germline V and J ends were trimmed by 0 bases and 9 bases, with 14 bases remaining between them. Germline CDR1 SGDLS, CDR2 YYNGEE. The CDR3 coding sequence is TGTGCCAGCAGCGTAGAGGGGGGGGTCGGGACGCAGTATTTT. This sequence encodes CASSVEGGVGTQYF.

The rearrangement uses TRBV18 and TRBJ2-1; D gene ambiguous. Between the trimmed V and J ends, which lost 2 bases and 4 bases, there was a span of 12 bases. This CDR3 comprises 15 residues. The germline V gene has CDR1 KGHSH and CDR2 LQKENI. In nucleotides, the CDR3 is TGTGCCAGCTCACCAACCTTAATAACTTACAATGAGCAGTTCTTC. It specifies CASSPTLITYNEQFF.

This chain uses TRBV2 with TRBJ2-5, with 7 bases identical to TRBD1. Gene TRBJ2-7 matches the end of the DNA better, so the J call may be wrong. The CDR3 covers 14 residues. From germline, CDR1 is SNHLY and CDR2 FYNNEI. In nucleotides, the CDR3 is TGTGCCAGCACCCGGGACAGTCCAAAGGGCGAGCAGTACTTC. Its protein is CASTRDSPKGEQYF.

The genes are TRBV19 and TRBJ1-2; the match to TRBD1 covers 7 bases. The CDR3 loop spans 14 amino acids. Looked up from germline, CDR1 is LNHDA and CDR2 is SQIVND (reference sequence). Trimming took 3 bases from V and 10 from J; bases not matched to a gene: 11. In DNA form, the CDR3 reads TGTGCCAGTAGTATGGGTGCGGGACAGTCCTTCTACACCTTC. It is translated as CASSMGAGQSFYTF.

Here the CDR3 DNA reads TGTGCCAGCAGTGAAGGGCGGGGGGGATACAATGAGCAGTTCTTC. It translates to CASSEGRGGYNEQFF. The chain has TRBV2 and TRBJ2-1; TRBD2 matches 9 bases. The J segment lost 4 bases and the V segment lost 1 base, leaving 2 bases of the junction unmatched. CDR1 and CDR2 (germline): SNHLY, FYNNEI. The CDR3 contains 15 residues.

The CDR3 region has the DNA TGTGCCAGCAGCAGCGCCGGGACAGGGTTATACGAGCAGTACTTC. Translated: CASSSAGTGLYEQYF. The V and J genes are TRBV5-4 and TRBJ2-7; TRBD1 matches 9 bases. CDR1 SGHNT and CDR2 YYREEE come from the germline V gene (reference sequence). This CDR3 comprises 15 residues. Trimming cost V 4 bases and J 4 bases; bases outside gene matches: 9.

V gene TRBV6-5 combines with J gene TRBJ1-2, with D unresolved. The germline CDR1 and CDR2 sequences are MNHEY and SVGAGI. The CDR3 length is 15 residues. Trimming stripped 0 bases from V and 8 bases from J, with 16 bases between. In nucleotides, the CDR3 is TGTGCCAGCAGTTACTCGATGGAGTTACTGGAGGGCTACACCTTC. Protein: CASSYSMELLEGYTF.

The chain recombines TRBV6-1 with TRBJ2-2; no clear D gene. This CDR3 is built from 11 residues. Per the germline V gene, CDR1 is MNHNS and CDR2 is SASEGT. V was pared by 8 bases and J by 8 bases, with 9 bases between. The CDR3 spells CASHFLGELFF. The DNA of the CDR3 is TGTGCCAGCCACTTCCTGGGGGAGCTGTTTTTT.